One and the same sample provided the 22 T cell receptor beta chains below, sequenced in a study of T cell clones after liver transplantation. The protocol was immunoSEQ multiplex PCR, while the TCRdb copy is restricted to in-frame clones and leaves out a portion. Of about 16,000 clones listed, 80% to 95% are singletons. The input for sequencing was CD8+ T cells from blood, taken before liver transplant. The receptors shown here come from a human donor who received a liver transplant.

This sequence joins TRBV4-1 and TRBJ1-6, with TRBD1 matching over 8 bases. The junction had 2 bases not matched to a gene; V was cut back by 3 bases and J by 7 bases. The CDR3 is made up of 14 amino acids. Germline lookup yields CDR1 MGHRA and CDR2 YSYEKL. CDR3 sequence: CASSQGQENSPLHF. Written as DNA, the CDR3 is TGCGCCAGCAGCCAGGGACAGGAGAATTCACCCCTCCACTTT.

This clone was recorded once. The V and J genes are TRBV11-3 and TRBJ1-2; D unresolved. With 5 bases removed from V and 5 bases from J, the gap between germline ends came to 9 bases. CDR1 SGHNT and CDR2 YENEEA come from the germline V gene. CDR3 length equals 12 residues. The CDR3 DNA follows: TGTGCCAGCAGCGACGGCGGGTATGGCTACACCTTC. Its translation: CASSDGGYGYTF.

The chain uses TRBV7-8 and TRBJ2-7; TRBD2 might be the D (5 bases). The CDR3 contains 14 residues. Deletions cut 5 bases from V and 7 bases from J, with 18 bases between. Looked up from germline, CDR1 is SGHVS and CDR2 is FQNEAQ. CDR3 loop: CASSPPWTPFEQYF. The CDR3 DNA reads TGTGCCAGCAGCCCCCCTTGGACTCCGTTTGAGCAGTACTTC.

V gene TRBV29-1 combines with J gene TRBJ2-5, with 7 bases lining up with TRBD2. This CDR3 spans 15 amino acids. V shed 4 bases, J shed 0 bases, and the junction held 8 bases outside the gene matches. Germline CDR1 is SQVTM and CDR2 is ANQGSEA. The CDR3 DNA is TGCAGCGTTGGCCTAGCGGTAAAGTACCAAGAGACCCAGTACTTC. Translating gives CSVGLAVKYQETQYF.

This sequence joins TRBV4-1 and TRBJ2-7; 11 nucleotides agree with TRBD2. The trim removed 3 bases at V and 4 bases at J, leaving 8 bases unmatched. The CDR3 totals 16 residues. Germline V lookup: CDR1 MGHRA, CDR2 YSYEKL. The DNA for the CDR3 is TGCGCCAGCAGCCAGCGGTTAGCGGGAGGGGTTTACGAGCAGTACTTC. This encodes CASSQRLAGGVYEQYF.

This clone appeared once. This chain uses TRBV5-4 with TRBJ2-2; D remains ambiguous. This CDR3 spans 13 amino acids. The V gene's germline CDR1 is SGHNT and CDR2 YYREEE (reference sequence). V dropped 0 bases and J dropped 6 bases, with 6 bases sitting between them. The CDR3 sequence is CASSLESPGELFF. DNA of the CDR3: TGTGCCAGCAGCTTGGAATCGCCCGGGGAGCTGTTTTTT.

In this sample, this clone turned up a few times. V gene TRBV30 combines with J gene TRBJ1-1; D gene ambiguous. The length of the CDR3 is 14 residues. V was cut by 2 bases and J by 4 bases, with 14 bases left in between. The germline CDR1 and CDR2 sequences are GTSNPN and SVGIG (reference sequence). CDR3 residues: CAWSQSEVSTEAFF. CDR3 DNA: TGTGCCTGGAGTCAGTCAGAGGTTAGCACTGAAGCTTTCTTT.

This chain joins TRBV28 and TRBJ1-2; weak D call: TRBD1 (6 bases). V lost 2 bases and J lost 0, with 13 bases in between. The germline CDR1 and CDR2 sequences are MDHEN and SYDVKM. This CDR3 region has 16 residues. CDR3 residues: CASSLRGGGANYGYTF. CDR3 nucleotides: TGTGCCAGCAGTTTAAGGGGGGGCGGAGCTAACTATGGCTACACCTTC.

The chain uses TRBV6-5 and TRBJ2-7; 7 bases are a match to TRBD1. CDR1 is MNHEY and CDR2 is SVGAGI in the germline V gene. The CDR3 is made up of 14 amino acids. Losses at the gene ends were 7 bases for V and 3 bases for J; bases not matched to a gene: 9. This chain's CDR3 is CASKPGQPSYEQYF. The CDR3 region has the DNA TGTGCCAGCAAACCGGGACAGCCGAGCTACGAGCAGTACTTC.

The gene calls are TRBV7-9 and TRBJ2-7; D remains unclear. The CDR3 extends over 14 amino acids. Germline V gives CDR1 SEHNR, CDR2 FQNEAQ (reference sequence). V lost 1 base and J 3 bases, leaving 10 bases between the germline ends. The CDR3 here is CASSLGLTIYEQYF. CDR3 DNA: TGTGCCAGCAGCTTAGGATTGACGATCTACGAGCAGTACTTC.

The CDR3, as DNA: TGTGCCAGCAGTCCACTCCGGGACAGGGGTGGGGATACGCAGTATTTT. Protein: CASSPLRDRGGDTQYF. The rearrangement links TRBV27 to TRBJ2-3, with 10 bases that match TRBD1. The germline V gene encodes CDR1 MNHEY and CDR2 SMNVEV (reference sequence). The CDR3 is 16 amino acids. V lost 5 bases to trimming and J lost 6 bases; unmatched junction nucleotides: 11.

V and J are TRBV5-1 and TRBJ1-1; possibly TRBD1 for D (6 bases). The CDR3 length is 14 residues. Germline CDR1 and CDR2: SGHRS and YFSETQ. V lost 5 bases, J lost 5 bases, and 16 bases lay in between. The DNA for the CDR3 is TGCGCCAGCAGTCTCAACAGGGCTGGGACTGAAGCTTTCTTT. This sequence encodes CASSLNRAGTEAFF.

V is TRBV18 and J is TRBJ2-1, with TRBD1 matching over 10 bases. Germline CDR1 reads KGHSH; CDR2 reads LQKENI. V was pared by 1 base and J by 2 bases, with 2 bases of the junction left unmatched. The CDR3 has 16 residues. CDR3 nucleotide sequence: TGTGCCAGCTCACCACGGGACAGGGGACCCTACAATGAGCAGTTCTTC. Its protein is CASSPRDRGPYNEQFF.

The gene calls are TRBV7-9 and TRBJ2-7; 12 nucleotides line up with TRBD2. Germline V gives CDR1 SEHNR, CDR2 FQNEAQ (reference sequence). The CDR3 is 16 residues long. V lost 2 bases to trimming and J lost 6 bases; unmatched junction nucleotides: 8. CDR3 sequence: CASSLRRASGRAEQYF. CDR3 DNA: TGTGCCAGCAGCTTACGTCGGGCTAGCGGGAGGGCCGAGCAGTACTTC. The full variable domain, in which reference TRBV7-9 and TRBJ2-7 provide the parts outside the CDR3, is DTGVSQNPRHKITKRGQNVTFRCDPISEHNRLYWYRQTLGQGPEFLTYFQNEAQLEKSRLLSDRFSAERPKGSFSTLEIQRTEQGDSAMYLCASSLRRASGRAEQYFGPGTRLTVT.

This clone was found once. V is TRBV6-1 and J is TRBJ2-3; 7 bases are shared with TRBD1. V shed 3 bases, J shed 0 bases, and the junction held 12 bases outside the gene matches. Germline CDR1 is MNHNS and CDR2 is SASEGT. The CDR3 runs 18 residues. CDR3 region: CASSEYFGTASSTDTQYF. CDR3 nucleotide sequence: TGTGCCAGCAGTGAGTATTTTGGGACAGCATCTAGCACAGATACGCAGTATTTT.

V gene TRBV10-2 combines with J gene TRBJ2-7; D is ambiguous. This CDR3 is 12 amino acids long. The V gene lost 6 bases and the J gene lost 6 bases, with 12 bases spanning the gap. CDR1 is WSHSY, CDR2 SAAADI, per germline. CDR3 loop: CASSLDPREQYF. Written as DNA, the CDR3 is TGCGCCAGCAGCCTCGACCCCCGCGAGCAGTACTTC.

The count of this clone is one. V and J are TRBV10-2 and TRBJ1-4; 8 bases align to TRBD1. V dropped 3 bases and J dropped 6; count of bases not matched to a gene: 3. In germline, CDR1 is WSHSY, CDR2 SAAADI. This CDR3 has 14 residues. CDR3 residues: CASSDMDRDEKLFF. CDR3 coding DNA: TGCGCCAGCAGTGATATGGACAGGGATGAAAAACTGTTTTTT.

Remarks on this clone: Other nucleotide sequences in the sample specify the same CDR3. The J gene is TRBJ2-7, the V gene TRBV29-1, with 7 nucleotides matching TRBD1. V lost 3 bases and J lost 4; bases outside the gene matches: 9. The CDR3 loop spans 14 amino acids. The germline gives CDR1 SQVTM, CDR2 ANQGSEA. CDR3 sequence: CSVEDSRGSYEQYF. CDR3 bases: TGCAGCGTTGAGGATAGCAGGGGGTCTTACGAGCAGTACTTC.

The chain employs TRBV2 and TRBJ1-2; D perhaps matches TRBD1 (6 bases). Between the trimmed V and J ends, which lost 3 bases and 4 bases, there was a span of 18 bases. Germline assignment: CDR1 SNHLY and CDR2 FYNNEI. The CDR3 is 16 residues long. The CDR3: CASSDQAGGRGYGYTF. The CDR3, as DNA: TGTGCCAGCAGTGACCAGGCGGGGGGCAGGGGCTATGGCTACACCTTC.

The chain uses TRBV9 and TRBJ2-3, with 7 bases fitting TRBD1. Per germline, CDR1 SGDLS and CDR2 YYNGEE. The CDR3 is 15 residues long. The V gene end was trimmed by 3 bases and the J gene end by 2 bases; junction bases not matched to a gene: 6. The CDR3 DNA sequence: TGTGCCAGCAGCGGAAGACAGGGCATCACAGATACGCAGTATTTT. Residues: CASSGRQGITDTQYF. Supplemented by reference TRBV9 and TRBJ2-3, the full variable domain reads DSGVTQTPKHLITATGQRVTLRCSPRSGDLSVYWYQQSLDQGLQFLIQYYNGEERAKGNILERFSAQQFPDLHSELNLSSLELGDSALYFCASSGRQGITDTQYFGPGTRLTVL.

This chain links TRBV9 with TRBJ2-1; TRBD1 agrees at 10 bases. After removal of 4 bases from V and 5 bases from J, the junction contained 6 bases not matched to a gene. This CDR3 is 15 amino acids long. From germline, CDR1 is SGDLS and CDR2 YYNGEE. The chain's CDR3 is CASSNRDRGHNEQFF. The CDR3 DNA reads as TGTGCCAGCAGCAACCGGGACAGGGGCCACAATGAGCAGTTCTTC.

This clone was picked up one time. This chain joins TRBV10-2 and TRBJ2-7; the match to TRBD2 covers 15 bases. Germline CDR1 reads WSHSY; CDR2 reads SAAADI. V lost 6 bases, J lost 2 bases, and 8 bases stayed unmatched. This CDR3 has 17 amino acids. The CDR3 loop reads CASSGLAGGYNTYEQYF. The CDR3 bases are TGCGCCAGCAGCGGACTAGCGGGAGGGTACAACACCTACGAGCAGTACTTC.